The T cell receptor (beta chain) under discussion was sequenced for a study of T-cell memory formation after mild COVID-19. On the study more broadly: Most TCR clusters belonged to a single donor. Study-wide points: The study detected some responding clones in pre-infection memory, suggesting cross-reactive memory joined. Mostly located in CM and EM were contracting CD4+ clones, with contracting CD8+ clones located in EMRA.

The trim removed 1 base at V and 9 bases at J, leaving 11 bases unmatched. The length of the CDR3 is 16 residues. The V gene's germline CDR1 is LGHDT and CDR2 YNNKEL (reference sequence). The table lists this clonotype with many counts. Its antigen is currently unknown. It was 5'RACE with constant-segment primers that produced the TCR alpha and TCR beta cDNA libraries, which carried sample barcodes and UMIs. TCRdb called the 5' RACE reads again in MiXCR, with one record for every CDR3 protein. The sample records some 150,000 distinct CDR3 sequences, over 15% being singletons. The sample was PBMCs or a T cell subset sorted from them (not recorded which). The chain employs TRBV3-1 and TRBJ2-1, with 8 bases lining up with TRBD2. The TCR was taken from an adult woman who had mild COVID-19 (a few samples of this study predate the infection). Cell type and time point are not known. CDR3 loop: CASSQVGGRSAREQFF. The CDR3, as DNA: TGTGCCAGCAGCCAAGTAGGCGGGAGGTCTGCCCGTGAGCAGTTCTTC.